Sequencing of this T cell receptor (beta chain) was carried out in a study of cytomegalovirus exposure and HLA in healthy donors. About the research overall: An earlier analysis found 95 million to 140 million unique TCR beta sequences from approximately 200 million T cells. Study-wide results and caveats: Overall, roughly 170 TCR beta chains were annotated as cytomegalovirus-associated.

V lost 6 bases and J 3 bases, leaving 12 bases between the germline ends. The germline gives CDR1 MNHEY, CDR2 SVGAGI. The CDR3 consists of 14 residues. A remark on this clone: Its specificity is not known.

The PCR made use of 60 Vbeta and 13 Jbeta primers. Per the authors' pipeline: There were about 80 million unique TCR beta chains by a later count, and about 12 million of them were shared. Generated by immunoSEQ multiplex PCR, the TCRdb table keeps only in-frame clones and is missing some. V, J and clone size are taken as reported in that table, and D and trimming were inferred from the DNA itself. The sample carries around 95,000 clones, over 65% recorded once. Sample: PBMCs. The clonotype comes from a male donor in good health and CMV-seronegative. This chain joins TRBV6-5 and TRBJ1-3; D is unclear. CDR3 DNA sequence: TGTGCCAGCAGATCAGACACATTTGGAAACACCATATATTTT. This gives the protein CASRSDTFGNTIYF.